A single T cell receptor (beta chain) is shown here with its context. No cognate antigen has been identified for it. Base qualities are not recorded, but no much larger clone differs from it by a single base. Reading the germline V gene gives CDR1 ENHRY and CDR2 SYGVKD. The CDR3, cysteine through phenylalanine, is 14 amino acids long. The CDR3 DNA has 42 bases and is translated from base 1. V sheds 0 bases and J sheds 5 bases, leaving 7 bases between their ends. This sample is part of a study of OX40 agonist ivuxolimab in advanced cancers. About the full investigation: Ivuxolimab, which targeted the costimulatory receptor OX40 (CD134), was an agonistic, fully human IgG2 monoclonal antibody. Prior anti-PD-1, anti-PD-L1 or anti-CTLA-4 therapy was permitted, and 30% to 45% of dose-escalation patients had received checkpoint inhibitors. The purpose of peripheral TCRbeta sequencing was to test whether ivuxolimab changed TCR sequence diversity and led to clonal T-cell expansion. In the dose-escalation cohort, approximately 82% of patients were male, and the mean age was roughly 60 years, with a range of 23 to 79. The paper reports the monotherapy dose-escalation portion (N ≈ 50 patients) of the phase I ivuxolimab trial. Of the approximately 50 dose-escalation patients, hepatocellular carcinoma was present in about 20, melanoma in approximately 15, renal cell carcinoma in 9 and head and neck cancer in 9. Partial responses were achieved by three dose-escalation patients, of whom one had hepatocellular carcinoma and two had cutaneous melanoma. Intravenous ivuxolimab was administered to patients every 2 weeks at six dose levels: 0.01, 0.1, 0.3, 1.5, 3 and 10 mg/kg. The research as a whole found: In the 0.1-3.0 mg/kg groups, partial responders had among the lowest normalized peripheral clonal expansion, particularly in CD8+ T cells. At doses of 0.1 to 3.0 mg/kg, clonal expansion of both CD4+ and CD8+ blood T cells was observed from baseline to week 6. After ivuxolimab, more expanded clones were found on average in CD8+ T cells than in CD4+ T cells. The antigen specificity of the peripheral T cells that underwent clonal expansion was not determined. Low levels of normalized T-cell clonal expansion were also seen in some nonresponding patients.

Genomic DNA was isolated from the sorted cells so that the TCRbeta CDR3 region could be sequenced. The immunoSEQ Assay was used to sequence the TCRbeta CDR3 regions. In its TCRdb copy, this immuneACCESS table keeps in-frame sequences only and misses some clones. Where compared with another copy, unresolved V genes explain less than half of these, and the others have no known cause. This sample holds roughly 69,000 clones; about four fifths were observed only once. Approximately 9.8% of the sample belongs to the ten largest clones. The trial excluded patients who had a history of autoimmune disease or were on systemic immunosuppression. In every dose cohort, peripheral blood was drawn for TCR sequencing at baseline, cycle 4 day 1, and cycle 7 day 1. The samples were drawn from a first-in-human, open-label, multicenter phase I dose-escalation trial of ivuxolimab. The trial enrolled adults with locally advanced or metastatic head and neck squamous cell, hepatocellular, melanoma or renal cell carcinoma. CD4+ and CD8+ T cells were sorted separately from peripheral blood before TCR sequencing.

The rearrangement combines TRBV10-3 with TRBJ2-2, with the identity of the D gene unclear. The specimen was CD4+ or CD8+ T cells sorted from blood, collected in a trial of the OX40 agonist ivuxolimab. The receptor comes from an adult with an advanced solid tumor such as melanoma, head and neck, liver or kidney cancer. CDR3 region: CAISESRGTGELFF. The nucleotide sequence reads TGTGCCATCAGTGAGTCTCGAGGAACCGGGGAGCTGTTTTTT.